This T cell receptor beta chain appears in the sequencing data of a study of T cell responses to AZD1222 COVID-19 vaccine. Notes on the study in general: Spike as a whole was targeted by vaccine-associated CD4 TCRs, dominant at 160-218 and 743-854.

Points on this clone: Its specificity is not known.

Repertoires were generated with immunoSEQ multiplex PCR, while TCRdb's copy carries only in-frame clones and drops some. The sample has over 100,000 clones, around 90% seen once. Specimen: peripheral blood, collected on day 0 of AZD1222 vaccination. The sequence was obtained from an adult in good health.

The CDR3 loop reads CASSLARGWSYGYTF. The CDR3, as DNA: TGTGCCAGCAGCTTGGCACGGGGATGGAGCTATGGCTACACCTTC. The chain joins TRBV5-5 to TRBJ1-2, with D unresolved. This CDR3 has 15 residues. Germline loops: CDR1 SGHKS, CDR2 YYEKEE (reference sequence). The V end lost 0 bases, the J end lost 4 bases, and 13 bases lay between the germline ends.